The following is a T cell receptor (beta chain) sequence with its context. This specimen comes from a study of T cell responses to AZD1222 COVID-19 vaccine. The table came from immunoSEQ multiplex PCR; TCRdb's copy has only in-frame clones and leaves some out. Found here are 150,000 or so clones, roughly 87% of them singletons; the top ten hold approximately 5.1%. Trimming shortened V by 3 bases and J by 1 base, and 12 bases separated the two germline ends. Looked up from germline, CDR1 is DFQATT and CDR2 is SNEGSKA (reference sequence). CDR3 size: 15 residues. The sample here was peripheral blood, taken on day 0 of AZD1222 vaccination. This chain connects TRBV20-1 to TRBJ2-2; D might be TRBD1 (5 bases). The TCR sequence derives from an adult in good health. In DNA, the CDR3 is TGCAGTGCTAGTAGAGGCCAGGGGAACACCGGGGAGCTGTTTTTT. Protein product: CSASRGQGNTGELFF.